This record covers a single T cell receptor (beta chain). The sample belongs to a study of blood T cell repertoires in COVID-19. Study information: The study drew acute and convalescent COVID-19 samples from the United States, Italy and Spain. From T cells, B-cell-depleted T cells, or PBMCs came the material, which was cDNA or gDNA.

Original data processing: Reference gene primer amplification gave nucleated cell count estimates. Using immunoSEQ multiplex PCR, the repertoire was profiled, and TCRdb retains in-frame clones only, with some absent. V, J and clone size reflect that table, while D and trimming were determined from the DNA. The profile shows more than 200,000 clones, approximately 86% of them singletons. V lost 4 bases, J lost 2 bases, and 18 bases lay in between. Germline-derived CDR1 and CDR2 are SGHTA and FQGTGA. This CDR3 comprises 16 residues. Source material: peripheral blood. The sequence derives from a man aged 30 to 45 with active or convalescent COVID-19. The chain carries TRBV7-3 and TRBJ2-7; tentatively, D is TRBD1 (5 bases). CDR3 sequence reads: CASSYIFLDSPYEQYF. In nucleotides, the CDR3 is TGTGCCAGCAGCTATATATTTCTAGACAGTCCCTACGAGCAGTACTTC.